A single sample is the source of the 11 T cell receptor beta chains below, sequenced in a study of regulatory T cells in long-lasting Graves disease. Combining iRepertoire HTBI primers with Arm-PCR of CDR3 regions, the authors built TCR beta libraries. TCRdb redid the calling of the multiplex PCR reads with MiXCR, one entry per CDR3 protein. The sample records 300,000 to 350,000 distinct CDR3 sequences, 15% to 20% being singletons. Time point reported: persistent/refractory GD, antithyroid drugs over 5 years with positive TRAb. PBMC RNA served as the TCR library source. This specimen consisted of peripheral blood mononuclear cells (PBMCs), obtained when the disease was refractory, from a patient treated with antithyroid drugs. These receptors all stem from a female donor with Graves disease.

The rearrangement uses TRBV10-2 and TRBJ2-5, with 8 bases lining up with TRBD2. Germline V lookup: CDR1 WSHSY, CDR2 SAAADI. The CDR3 length is 18 residues. V trimming: 1 base; J trimming: 5 bases; junction bases outside the gene matches: 15. CDR3 protein: CASSEFARLAHEGETQYF. The CDR3 DNA reads TGCGCCAGCAGTGAGTTCGCCCGACTAGCGCACGAGGGGGAGACCCAGTACTTC.

The chain is built from TRBV12-3 or TRBV12-4 and TRBJ1-5; possible D gene TRBD1, 5 bases. The germline V and J ends were trimmed by 5 bases and 11 bases, with 19 bases remaining between them. This CDR3 has 14 residues. CDR3 nucleotides: TGTGCCAGCAGTCTGGGACCCGTGCCTGGAGCCCAGCATTTT. Its protein is CASSLGPVPGAQHF.

This clonotype was seen ten or more times. The rearrangement links TRBV6-8 to TRBJ2-2, with 7 bases fitting TRBD1. Germline loops: CDR1 MNHGY, CDR2 SAAAGT. Trimming cost V 2 bases and J 6 bases; bases outside gene matches: 6. The CDR3 consists of 15 residues. In DNA form, the CDR3 reads TGTGCCAGCAGTTACGTCCTTCAGGGGGCCGGGGAGCTGTTTTTT. It translates to CASSYVLQGAGELFF.

The chain combines TRBV3-1 with TRBJ2-2; 12 bases are shared with TRBD1. The CDR3 is made up of 15 amino acids. The trim removed 5 bases at V and 8 bases at J, leaving 6 bases unmatched. Germline lookup yields CDR1 LGHDT and CDR2 YNNKEL (reference sequence). The DNA for the CDR3 is TGTGCCAGCAGCTCCCGGGACAGGGGGCCTGGGGAGCTGTTTTTT. Translated: CASSSRDRGPGELFF.

The genes are TRBV4-3 and TRBJ2-7; D remains ambiguous. Germline V CDR1 and CDR2: LGHNA, YSLEER. This CDR3 is built from 13 residues. V gave up 1 base and J gave up 8 bases, with 12 bases separating them. CDR3 DNA: TGCGCCAGCAGCCAAGCGGCCGATGCTAAGCAGTACTTC. Encoded protein: CASSQAADAKQYF.

The V call is TRBV3-1, the J call TRBJ2-4, with TRBD2 as a possible D gene (5 bases). The CDR3 runs 20 residues. Germline V gene lookup returns CDR1 LGHDT and CDR2 YNNKEL (reference sequence). V was shortened by 4 bases and J by 2 bases, with 27 bases between the two germline ends. CDR3 sequence reads: CASSPTAPFGPRRSKNIQYF. CDR3 DNA sequence: TGTGCCAGCAGCCCTACCGCCCCATTTGGCCCGCGGAGGTCCAAAAACATTCAGTACTTC.

This clonotype was seen more than once but under ten times. V gene TRBV6-1 combines with J gene TRBJ2-2, with 9 nucleotides matching TRBD1. CDR1 is MNHNS and CDR2 is SASEGT in the germline V gene. V lost 3 bases, J lost 6 bases, and 14 bases stayed unmatched. The CDR3 covers 18 residues. CDR3 loop: CASSDTPGQGFSAGELFF. DNA of the CDR3: TGTGCCAGCAGTGATACACCGGGACAGGGATTTTCGGCCGGGGAGCTGTTTTTT.

The V gene is TRBV11-3, the J gene TRBJ2-1; D may be TRBD2 (6 bases). Germline V gene lookup returns CDR1 SGHNT and CDR2 YENEEA. CDR3 size: 16 residues. V lost 4 bases to trimming and J lost 9 bases, with 22 bases between them. DNA of the CDR3: TGTGCCAGCAGCTACGTCTGGCGGGGCGCAAAGGGTGAGCAGTTCTTC. It translates to CASSYVWRGAKGEQFF. The full variable domain, with the rest looked up from reference TRBV11-3 and TRBJ2-1, is EAGVVQSPRYKIIEKKQPVAFWCNPISGHNTLYWYLQNLGQGPELLIRYENEEAVDDSQLPKDRFSAERLKGVDSTLKIQPAELGDSAVYLCASSYVWRGAKGEQFFGPGTRLTVL.

This clonotype was found a few times. The chain carries TRBV6-5 and TRBJ1-1; possibly TRBD1 for D (5 bases). Between the trimmed V and J ends, which lost 1 base and 1 base, there was a span of 19 bases. CDR1 is MNHEY, CDR2 SVGAGI, per germline. The CDR3 consists of 18 residues. The CDR3 sequence is CASSYFGTQGWENTEAFF. CDR3 DNA sequence: TGTGCCAGCAGTTACTTCGGTACTCAGGGTTGGGAGAACACTGAAGCTTTCTTT.

This clonotype was seen ten or more times. The chain employs TRBV11-2 and TRBJ1-1; D gene unclear. The CDR3 is made up of 14 amino acids. The germline V and J ends were trimmed by 4 bases and 0 bases, with 9 bases remaining between them. The V gene's germline CDR1 is SGHAT and CDR2 FQNNGV. CDR3 in amino acids: CASSSTRVNTEAFF. As DNA, the CDR3 is TGTGCCAGCAGCTCCACAAGGGTGAACACTGAAGCTTTCTTT.

This clonotype was observed a few times. This sequence joins TRBV5-1 and TRBJ2-7, with D maybe TRBD1 (6 bases). Deletions cut 2 bases from V and 3 bases from J, with 12 bases between. CDR1 SGHRS and CDR2 YFSETQ come from the germline V gene. The CDR3 extends over 14 amino acids. As DNA, the CDR3 is TGCGCCAGCAGCTTTACAGGGACCTACTACGAGCAGTACTTC. This codes for CASSFTGTYYEQYF.